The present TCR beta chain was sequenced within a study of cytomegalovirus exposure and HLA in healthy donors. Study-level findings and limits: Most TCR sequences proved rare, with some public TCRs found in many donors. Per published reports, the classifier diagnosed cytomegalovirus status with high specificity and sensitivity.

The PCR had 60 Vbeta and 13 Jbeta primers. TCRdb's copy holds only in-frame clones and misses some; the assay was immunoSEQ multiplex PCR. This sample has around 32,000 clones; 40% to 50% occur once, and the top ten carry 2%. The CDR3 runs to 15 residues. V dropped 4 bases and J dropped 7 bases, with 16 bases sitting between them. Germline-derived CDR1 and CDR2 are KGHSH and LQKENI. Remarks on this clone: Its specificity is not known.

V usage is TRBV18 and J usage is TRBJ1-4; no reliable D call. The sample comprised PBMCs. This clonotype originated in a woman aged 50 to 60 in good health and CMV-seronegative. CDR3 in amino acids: CASSQGLGYGEKLFF. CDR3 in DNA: TGTGCCAGCTCACAAGGACTGGGGTACGGTGAAAAACTGTTTTTT.